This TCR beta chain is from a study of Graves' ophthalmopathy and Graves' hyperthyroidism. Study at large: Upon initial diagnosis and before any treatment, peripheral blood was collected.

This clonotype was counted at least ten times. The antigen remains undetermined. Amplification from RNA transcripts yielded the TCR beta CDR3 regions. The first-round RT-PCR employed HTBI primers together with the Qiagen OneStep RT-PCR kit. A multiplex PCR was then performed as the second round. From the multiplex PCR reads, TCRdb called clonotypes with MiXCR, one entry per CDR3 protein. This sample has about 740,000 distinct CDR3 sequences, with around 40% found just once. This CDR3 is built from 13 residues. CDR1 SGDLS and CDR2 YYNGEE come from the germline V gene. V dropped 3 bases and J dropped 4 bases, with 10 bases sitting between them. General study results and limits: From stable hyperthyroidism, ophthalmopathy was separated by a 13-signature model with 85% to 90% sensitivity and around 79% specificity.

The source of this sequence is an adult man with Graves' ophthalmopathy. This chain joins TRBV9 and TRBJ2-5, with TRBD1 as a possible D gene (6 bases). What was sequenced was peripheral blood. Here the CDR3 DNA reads TGTGCCAGCAGCGATCGGACAGTAGAGACCCAGTACTTC. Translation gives CASSDRTVETQYF.